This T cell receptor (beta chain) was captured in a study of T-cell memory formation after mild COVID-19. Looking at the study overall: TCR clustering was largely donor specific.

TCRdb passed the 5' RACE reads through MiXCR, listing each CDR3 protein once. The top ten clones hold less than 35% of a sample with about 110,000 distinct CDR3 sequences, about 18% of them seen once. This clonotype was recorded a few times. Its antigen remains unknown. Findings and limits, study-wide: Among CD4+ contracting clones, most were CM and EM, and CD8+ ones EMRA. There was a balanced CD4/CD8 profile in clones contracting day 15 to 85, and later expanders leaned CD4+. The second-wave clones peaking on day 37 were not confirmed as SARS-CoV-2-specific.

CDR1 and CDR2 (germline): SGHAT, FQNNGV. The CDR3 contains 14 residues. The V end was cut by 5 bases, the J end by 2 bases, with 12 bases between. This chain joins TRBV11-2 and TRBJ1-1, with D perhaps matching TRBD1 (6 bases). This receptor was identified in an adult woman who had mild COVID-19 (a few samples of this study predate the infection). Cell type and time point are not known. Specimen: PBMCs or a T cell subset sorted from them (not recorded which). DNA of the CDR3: TGTGCCAGCAGCCCGACAGGCCCTAACACTGAAGCTTTCTTT. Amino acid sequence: CASSPTGPNTEAFF.